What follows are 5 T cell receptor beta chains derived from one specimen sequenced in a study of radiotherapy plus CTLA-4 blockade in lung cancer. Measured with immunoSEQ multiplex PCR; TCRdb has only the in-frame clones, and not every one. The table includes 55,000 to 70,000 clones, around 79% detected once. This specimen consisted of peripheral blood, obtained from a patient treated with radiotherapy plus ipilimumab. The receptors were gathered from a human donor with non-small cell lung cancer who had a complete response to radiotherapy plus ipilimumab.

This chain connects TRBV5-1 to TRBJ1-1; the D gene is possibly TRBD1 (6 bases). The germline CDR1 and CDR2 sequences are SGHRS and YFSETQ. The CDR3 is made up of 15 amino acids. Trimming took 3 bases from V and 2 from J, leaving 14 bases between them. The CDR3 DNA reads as TGCGCCAGCAGCTGGGGGGGGGACACCAACACTGAAGCTTTCTTT. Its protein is CASSWGGDTNTEAFF.

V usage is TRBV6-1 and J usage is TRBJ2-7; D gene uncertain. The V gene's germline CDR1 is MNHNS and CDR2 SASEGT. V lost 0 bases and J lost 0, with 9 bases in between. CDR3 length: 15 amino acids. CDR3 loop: CASSEALASSYEQYV. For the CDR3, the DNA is TGTGCCAGCAGTGAAGCCTTGGCTAGCTCCTACGAGCAGTACGTC.

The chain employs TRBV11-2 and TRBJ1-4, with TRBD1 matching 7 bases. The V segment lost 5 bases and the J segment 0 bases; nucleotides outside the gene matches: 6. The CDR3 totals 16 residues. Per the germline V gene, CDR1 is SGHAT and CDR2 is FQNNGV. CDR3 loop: CASSMGQTATNEKLFF. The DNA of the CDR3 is TGTGCCAGCAGCATGGGACAGACAGCAACTAATGAAAAACTGTTTTTT.

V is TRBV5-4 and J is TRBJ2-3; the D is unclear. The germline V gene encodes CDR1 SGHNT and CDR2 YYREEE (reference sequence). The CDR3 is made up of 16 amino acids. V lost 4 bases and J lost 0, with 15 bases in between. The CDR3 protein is CASSITKRTSTDTQYF. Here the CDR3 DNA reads TGTGCCAGCAGCATTACCAAGAGAACTAGCACAGATACGCAGTATTTT.

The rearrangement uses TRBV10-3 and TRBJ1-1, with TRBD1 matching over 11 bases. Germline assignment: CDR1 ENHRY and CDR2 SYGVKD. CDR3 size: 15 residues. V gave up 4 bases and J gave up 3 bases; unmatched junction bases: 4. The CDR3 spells CAISGRTGGDTEAFF. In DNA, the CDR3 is TGTGCCATCAGTGGAAGGACAGGGGGCGACACTGAAGCTTTCTTT.